Following are 23 T cell receptor beta chains from one sample sequenced in a study of blood T cell repertoires in COVID-19. Generated by immunoSEQ multiplex PCR, the TCRdb table keeps only in-frame clones and is missing some. The sample holds approximately 290,000 clones, 75% to 90% seen once. Sequenced: peripheral blood. Receptor source: a young man with active or convalescent COVID-19.

V usage is TRBV19 and J usage is TRBJ1-1, with a tentative D call TRBD1 (6 bases). Germline-derived CDR1 and CDR2 are LNHDA and SQIVND (reference sequence). This CDR3 comprises 15 residues. The V end was cut by 5 bases, the J end by 4 bases, with 17 bases between. This CDR3 reads CASSEIYRVATEAFF. The DNA of the CDR3 is TGTGCCAGTAGTGAGATATACAGGGTTGCCACTGAAGCTTTCTTT.

This clone was recorded once. The chain recombines TRBV27 with TRBJ1-1; possibly TRBD1 for D (6 bases). This CDR3 has 15 residues. V lost 5 bases to trimming and J lost 6 bases, with 19 bases between them. Germline values: CDR1 MNHEY, CDR2 SMNVEV (reference sequence). This CDR3 is CASSPPGHPRAEAFF. In DNA, the CDR3 is TGTGCCAGCAGTCCGCCGGGACATCCAAGGGCTGAAGCTTTCTTT.

CDR3 sequence reads: CASSPILAGGSNEQFF. In DNA form, the CDR3 reads TGTGCCAGCAGCCCTATACTAGCGGGAGGTAGTAATGAGCAGTTCTTC. The V gene is TRBV7-6, the J gene TRBJ2-1; the match to TRBD2 covers 12 bases. Germline V gene data show CDR1 as SGHVS and CDR2 as FNYEAQ. Trimming took 5 bases from V and 7 from J; bases not matched to a gene: 9. This CDR3 is 16 amino acids long.

The chain combines TRBV3-1 (or the pseudogene TRBV3-2) with TRBJ2-1, with a weak D call TRBD1 (5 bases). Trimming shortened V by 3 bases and J by 4 bases, and 13 bases separated the two germline ends. Germline V gene sequence: CDR1 LGHDT, CDR2 YNNKEL (reference sequence). The CDR3 length is 15 residues. CDR3 coding DNA: TGTGCCAGCAGCCACTCGACAGTCCTTTACAATGAGCAGTTCTTC. Amino acids: CASSHSTVLYNEQFF.

The chain carries TRBV27 and TRBJ2-5; TRBD2 aligns across 12 bases. CDR3 size: 15 residues. Trimming cost V 4 bases and J 7 bases; bases outside gene matches: 7. CDR1 and CDR2 (germline): MNHEY, SMNVEV (reference sequence). CDR3: CASSSGLAGLMTQYF. The CDR3 nucleotides read TGTGCCAGCAGTTCGGGACTAGCGGGTCTTATGACCCAGTACTTC.

The J gene is TRBJ2-2, the V gene TRBV21-1; TRBD2, the D gene given by the table, was not confirmed from the DNA. TRBV21-1 is a pseudogene segment. The CDR3 consists of 14 residues. The CDR3 coding sequence is TGTGCCAGCGAGGGGCGGGAGAACACCGGGGAGCTGTTTTTT. It is translated as CASEGRENTGELFF.

CDR3 region: CATSDLRLFRGYGYTF. The CDR3 DNA is TGTGCCACCAGTGATTTGCGACTGTTCAGGGGGTATGGCTACACCTTC. The chain employs TRBV24-1 and TRBJ1-2; 7 positions match TRBD1. V lost 0 bases and J lost 5; bases outside the gene matches: 8. This CDR3 is 16 amino acids long. CDR1 and CDR2 (germline): KGHDR, SFDVKD.

This rearrangement joins TRBV4-1 to TRBJ1-4, with TRBD1 identical over 12 bases. With 0 bases clipped from V and 7 bases from J, the junction kept 6 bases outside the gene matches. Germline CDR1 reads MGHRA; CDR2 reads YSYEKL. This CDR3 comprises 17 residues. The DNA for the CDR3 is TGCGCCAGCAGCCAAGATAGGGGGACAGGGGGCGGTGAAAAACTGTTTTTT. It encodes CASSQDRGTGGGEKLFF.

The V and J genes are TRBV7-9 and TRBJ2-1; TRBD2 matches at 9 bases. V shed 2 bases and J 7 bases; nucleotides not matched to a gene: 9. Germline lookup yields CDR1 SEHNR and CDR2 FQNEAQ (reference sequence). The CDR3 runs to 16 residues. The CDR3 region has the DNA TGTGCCAGCAGCTTAATGGCGGGGGGGCGTCGGAATGAGCAGTTCTTC. Encoded protein: CASSLMAGGRRNEQFF.

The gene calls are TRBV6-2 or TRBV6-3 and TRBJ1-1, with D tentatively TRBD1 (5 bases). The germline V gene encodes CDR1 MNHEY and CDR2 SVGEGT. There are 12 residues in the CDR3. The V and J ends lost 2 bases and 8 bases respectively, with 9 bases between them. The CDR3 nucleotides read TGTGCCAGCAGTTACAAAAGGGGAGAAGCTTTCTTT. It codes for CASSYKRGEAFF.

The rearrangement links TRBV3-1 (or the pseudogene TRBV3-2) to TRBJ2-1, with TRBD2 identical over 10 bases. Trimming took 4 bases from V and 7 from J; bases not matched to a gene: 7. CDR1 and CDR2 (germline): LGHDT, YNNKEL (reference sequence). The CDR3 contains 15 residues. DNA of the CDR3: TGTGCCAGCAGCCCGCAACTAGCGGGAACGAATGAGCAGTTCTTC. Encoded protein: CASSPQLAGTNEQFF.

The V call is TRBV3-1 (or the pseudogene TRBV3-2), the J call TRBJ2-7; tentative D call: TRBD2 (6 bases). Germline V lookup: CDR1 LGHDT, CDR2 YNNKEL (reference sequence). CDR3 length: 14 amino acids. Deletions cut 1 base from V and 3 bases from J, with 10 bases between. CDR3 DNA: TGTGCCAGCAGCCAAGGATACGGGGGCTACGAGCAGTACTTC. It translates to CASSQGYGGYEQYF.

The chain couples TRBV28 to TRBJ2-1; 12 bases are a match to TRBD2. V was clipped by 5 bases and J by 4 bases; unmatched bases: 15. The germline V gene has CDR1 MDHEN and CDR2 SYDVKM. The CDR3 has 19 residues. Here the CDR3 DNA reads TGTGCCAGCAGTCCGATATCTAGCGGGAGGGCCTTCTGGTACAATGAGCAGTTCTTC. Its translation: CASSPISSGRAFWYNEQFF. Filled out from reference TRBV28 and TRBJ2-1, the complete variable domain reads DVKVTQSSRYLVKRTGEKVFLECVQDMDHENMFWYRQDPGLGLRLIYFSYDVKMKEKGDIPEGYSVSREKKERFSLILESASTNQTSMYLCASSPISSGRAFWYNEQFFGPGTRLTVL.

V is TRBV18 and J is TRBJ1-1; TRBD1 agrees at 8 bases. The ends lost 6 bases at V and 3 bases at J; junction bases unmatched: 9. The CDR3 is 15 amino acids. Germline loops: CDR1 KGHSH, CDR2 LQKENI. The CDR3 nucleotides are TGTGCCAGCTCGTCGACAGGGGCGCGGGACACTGAAGCTTTCTTT. Translated: CASSSTGARDTEAFF.

The chain links TRBV7-2 to TRBJ2-3; TRBD2 matches 11 bases. Per germline, CDR1 SGHTA and CDR2 FQGNSA. V lost 7 bases and J lost 7; bases outside the gene matches: 7. This CDR3 is 14 amino acids long. The CDR3 region is CASTVSSGGNTQYF. The CDR3 region has the DNA TGTGCCAGCACCGTTTCTAGCGGGGGGAATACGCAGTATTTT.

J is TRBJ2-3 and V is TRBV7-3; the D gene is possibly TRBD2 (5 bases). V lost 4 bases to trimming and J lost 10 bases, with 18 bases between them. Germline V lookup: CDR1 SGHTA, CDR2 FQGTGA. This CDR3 is 14 amino acids long. CDR3 in amino acids: CASSWTPASVSQYF. The CDR3 DNA reads TGTGCCAGCAGCTGGACTCCAGCGTCCGTATCGCAGTATTTT.

The chain couples TRBV7-9 to TRBJ2-1, with D maybe TRBD2 (5 bases). In germline, CDR1 is SEHNR, CDR2 FQNEAQ (reference sequence). This CDR3 comprises 13 residues. The V end was cut by 7 bases, the J end by 5 bases, with 12 bases between. CDR3 loop: CASTVDWDNEQFF. The CDR3 nucleotides are TGTGCCAGCACCGTGGACTGGGACAATGAGCAGTTCTTC.

CDR3 residues: CASSQDSREQYF. CDR3 DNA: TGTGCCAGCAGCCAAGACTCGCGTGAGCAGTACTTC. The chain joins TRBV3-1 (or the pseudogene TRBV3-2) to TRBJ2-7; D unresolved. The CDR3 has 12 amino acids. V gave up 0 bases and J gave up 7 bases, with 7 bases separating them. The germline V gene encodes CDR1 LGHDT and CDR2 YNNKEL (reference sequence).

This rearrangement joins TRBV27 to TRBJ2-2; TRBD1 is a possible D gene (6 bases). Trimming removed 2 bases from V and 7 bases from J, with 11 bases in between. CDR1 and CDR2 from the germline V gene are MNHEY and SMNVEV (reference sequence). The CDR3 consists of 14 residues. The DNA for the CDR3 is TGTGCCAGCAGTTTAGCCCAGGGGTTCGGGGAGCTGTTTTTT. It is translated as CASSLAQGFGELFF.

The chain carries TRBV11-2 and TRBJ2-1; a weak D match, TRBD2 (5 bases). V lost 5 bases and J lost 7, with 9 bases in between. This CDR3 has 12 residues. Germline loops: CDR1 SGHAT, CDR2 FQNNGV. The CDR3 sequence: CASSPGRNEQFF. The DNA of the CDR3 is TGTGCCAGCAGCCCGGGGAGAAATGAGCAGTTCTTC.

The V and J genes are TRBV6-5 and TRBJ2-7; TRBD2 matches at 7 bases. V lost 6 bases, J lost 2 bases, and 10 bases stayed unmatched. Germline V gene data show CDR1 as MNHEY and CDR2 as SVGAGI. The CDR3 runs to 15 residues. The CDR3 protein is CASRESGTQAYEQYF. In nucleotides, the CDR3 is TGTGCCAGCAGGGAGAGCGGGACCCAGGCCTACGAGCAGTACTTC.

The rearrangement uses TRBV5-1 and TRBJ1-1; 8 bases line up with TRBD1. The V gene's germline CDR1 is SGHRS and CDR2 YFSETQ. Germline trimming cut 5 bases from V and 1 base from J; bases unmatched to any gene: 4. CDR3 length: 14 amino acids. The CDR3: CASRIGQGNTEAFF. The CDR3 coding sequence is TGCGCCAGCAGGATAGGACAGGGGAACACTGAAGCTTTCTTT.

This clone was observed a handful of times. The V gene is TRBV28, the J gene TRBJ1-1, with 9 bases aligning to TRBD1. The CDR3 is made up of 15 amino acids. Looked up from germline, CDR1 is MDHEN and CDR2 is SYDVKM. V lost 5 bases, J lost 12 bases, and 16 bases stayed unmatched. CDR3: CASSPMLGTGRMTFF. The DNA for the CDR3 is TGTGCCAGCAGTCCAATGCTAGGGACAGGGAGGATGACTTTCTTT.